This T cell receptor (beta chain) was retrieved from a study of blood T cell repertoires in COVID-19 (dated by TCRdb to the early 2020s). Regarding the complete study: Samples from collaborators originated in the United States, Italy and Spain and spanned both the acute and convalescent phases of COVID-19. The samples were drawn from the first 160 participants of the ongoing ImmuneRACE study and from some 1,300 subjects provided by 6 global collaborators. The material from the prospective study consisted of cDNA or gDNA derived from T cells, B-cell-depleted T cells, or PBMCs. Deeply sampled blood TCRbeta repertoires from subjects exposed to, actively infected with, or recovered from COVID-19 were included in the dataset. The repertoires were made available in a free public database intended to serve as a resource for research on the immune response to SARS-CoV-2. The sample metadata nearly always contained a de-identified subject ID, COVID-19 status, age in years and sex. Where available, HLA class I and class II types were taken from metadata supplied by the sample provider and were not determined by assay-based typing.

In the prospective study, participants were roughly 18 to 100 years old, resided in fewer than 25 geographic areas of the United States, and were enrolled through a virtual design. In the prospective study, participants were assigned to cohorts based on the clinical history participants reported in a screening survey and a study questionnaire. Exposed participants had been in contact with someone with a PCR-confirmed or clinician-diagnosed COVID-19 case within 2 weeks of study entry. In the prospective study, whole blood, serum and a nasopharyngeal or oropharyngeal swab were collected from each participant by mobile phlebotomists. Over an approximately 2-month period, participants in the prospective study had the option of providing additional blood draws and questionnaires. Blood samples from the prospective study were shipped frozen or at room temperature prior to DNA extraction. Comment on this clone: Its antigen remains unidentified. Base qualities are not recorded, but no much larger clone differs from it by a single base.

The CDR3 spans 16 residues, from the cysteine through the phenylalanine. The CDR3 DNA has 48 bases and is translated from base 1. At the junction V is shortened by 2 bases and J by 4 bases; bases outside the gene matches: 7. Reading the germline V gene (reference sequence) gives CDR1 GTSNPN and CDR2 SVGIG. TCRbeta CDR3 regions were amplified from genomic DNA by means of the immunoSEQ Assay, a bias-controlled multiplex PCR. The authors' analysis ran thus. The number of nucleated cells in each sample was estimated from the amplification of reference gene primers within the assay. To quantify the absolute abundance of each unique TCRbeta CDR3 rearrangement, sequence reads were collapsed and filtered. For each sample, productive Simpson clonality was calculated by taking the square root of Simpson's diversity index across productive rearrangements. The source is immuneACCESS, and TCRdb retained only in-frame sequences with V and J called. Part of the clones is not carried over; for the studies checked, unresolved V genes explain less than half of this, and the remainder is unexplained. V and J calls and clone size are given by that table; D and trimming were obtained from the DNA. Present in this sample are around 400,000 clones, roughly 92% of which were seen just once. Together, the top ten hold about 0.9% of the sample.

The full study reports these points: How much clinical and demographic metadata was included differed by source and by participant, and the metadata was provided uncurated.

The source is a woman in her forties who had been exposed to COVID-19. The specimen sequenced was PBMCs or T cells enriched from blood (not recorded which). This sequence uses TRBV30 and TRBJ2-6; 8 middle bases align to TRBD1. The DNA sequence follows: TGTGCCTGGAGTACGACAGGGGCTTACGGGGCCAACGTCCTGACTTTC. Its translation is CAWSTTGAYGANVLTF.